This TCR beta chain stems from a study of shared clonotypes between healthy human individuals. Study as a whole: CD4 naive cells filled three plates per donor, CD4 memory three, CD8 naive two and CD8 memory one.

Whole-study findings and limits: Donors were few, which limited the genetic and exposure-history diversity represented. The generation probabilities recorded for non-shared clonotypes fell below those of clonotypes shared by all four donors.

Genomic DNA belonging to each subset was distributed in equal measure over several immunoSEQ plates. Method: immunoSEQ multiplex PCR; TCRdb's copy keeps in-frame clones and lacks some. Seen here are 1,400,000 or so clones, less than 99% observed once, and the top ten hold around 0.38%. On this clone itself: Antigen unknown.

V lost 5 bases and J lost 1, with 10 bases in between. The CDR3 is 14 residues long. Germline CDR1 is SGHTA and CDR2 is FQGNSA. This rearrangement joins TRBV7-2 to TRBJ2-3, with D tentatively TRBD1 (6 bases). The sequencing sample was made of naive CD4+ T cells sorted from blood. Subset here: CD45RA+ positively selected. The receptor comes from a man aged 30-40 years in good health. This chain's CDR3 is CASSPNRGTDTQYF. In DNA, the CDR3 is TGTGCCAGCAGCCCCAACAGGGGCACAGATACGCAGTATTTT.